This TCR beta chain was recovered during a study of cytomegalovirus exposure and HLA in healthy donors. Study conclusions and caveats: Specificity of three CMV-associated chains for CMV antigens was verified in vitro.

The V end was cut by 0 bases, the J end by 6 bases, with 18 bases between. The germline CDR1 and CDR2 sequences are SGDLS and YYNGEE. This CDR3 contains 16 residues. The donors were members of the approximately 130-subject validation cohort (separate from the roughly 660-subject first cohort). A remark on this clone: Its matching antigen is unknown.

The table came from immunoSEQ multiplex PCR; TCRdb's copy has only in-frame clones and leaves some out. This table holds 350,000 or so clones, 86% found once. This receptor was identified in a woman between 18 and 29 years old in good health and CMV-seronegative. The sequencing sample was made of PBMCs. The chain combines TRBV9 with TRBJ1-2; tentative D call: TRBD1 (5 bases). The CDR3, as DNA: TGTGCCAGCAGCGTAGGGTCCCCGGGGGGGGTCCATGGCTACACCTTC. Protein sequence: CASSVGSPGGVHGYTF.